The clone carrying this T cell receptor beta chain was detected once. Per germline, CDR1 LNHNV and CDR2 YYDKDF (reference sequence). This CDR3 has 13 amino acids. The germline V and J ends were trimmed by 4 bases and 1 base, with 8 bases remaining between them. Each case's diagnosis was confirmed by two pathologists on H&E. These data come from a study of immune evolution from preneoplasia to lung adenocarcinoma. TCRdb's copy holds only in-frame clones and misses some; the assay was immunoSEQ multiplex PCR. The repertoire holds more than 3,500 clones, 80% to 90% seen once, with 5.5% to 7% in the top ten.

Sequenced: FFPE adjacent normal lung tissue. The receptor comes from a person aged 65-85 years with lung adenocarcinoma. The gene calls are TRBV15 and TRBJ2-7, with no clear D. The CDR3 region has the DNA TGTGCCACCAGCACTCGCTTGTCCTACGAGCAGTACTTC. Translation: CATSTRLSYEQYF.